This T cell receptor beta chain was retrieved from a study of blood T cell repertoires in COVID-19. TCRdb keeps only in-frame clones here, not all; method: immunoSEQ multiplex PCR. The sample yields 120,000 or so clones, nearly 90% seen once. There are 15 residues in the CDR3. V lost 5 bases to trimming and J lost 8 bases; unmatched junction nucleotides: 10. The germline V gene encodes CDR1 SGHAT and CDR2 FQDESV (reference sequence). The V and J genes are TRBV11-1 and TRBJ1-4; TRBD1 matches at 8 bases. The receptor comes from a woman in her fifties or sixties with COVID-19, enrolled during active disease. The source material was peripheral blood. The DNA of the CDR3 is TGTGCCAGCAGCCGGCGAGAGACAGGGGACGAAAAACTGTTTTTT. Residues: CASSRRETGDEKLFF.